One sample yielded the 15 T cell receptor beta chains listed below, sequenced in a study of T-cell memory formation after mild COVID-19. MiXCR, applied by TCRdb to the 5' RACE reads, yields one record per CDR3 protein. The sample has around 340,000 distinct CDR3 sequences; about 21% are singletons. The sample consisted of PBMCs or a T cell subset sorted from them (not recorded which). These receptors originate from an adult woman who had mild COVID-19 (a few samples of this study predate the infection). Cell type and time point are not known.

Points on this clonotype: An end of the junction differs from the germline gene, which may be a read error. The V gene is TRBV7-7, the J gene TRBJ2-1, with D perhaps matching TRBD1 (5 bases). The CDR3 covers 15 residues. Germline-derived CDR1 and CDR2 are SSHAT and FNYEAQ (reference sequence). DNA for the CDR3: TGTGCTAGCAGCTTAGGACACGGCGGACACAATGAGCAGTTCTTC. This gives the protein CASSLGHGGHNEQFF.

This clonotype was counted a few times. The V gene is TRBV6-2 or TRBV6-3, the J gene TRBJ2-6; D is unclear. CDR3 length: 14 residues. The V gene's germline CDR1 is MNHEY and CDR2 SVGEGT. V was trimmed by 4 bases and J by 2 bases, leaving 6 bases between them. CDR3 nucleotide sequence: TGTGCCAGCAGTTTTGTAACTGGGGCCAACGTCCTGACTTTC. Its translation: CASSFVTGANVLTF.

This clonotype showed up just a few times. V usage is TRBV14 and J usage is TRBJ1-4, with D tentatively TRBD1 (5 bases). Per the germline V gene, CDR1 is SGHDN and CDR2 is FVKESK. This CDR3 region has 13 residues. V lost 4 bases and J lost 7, with 10 bases in between. The CDR3 spells CASSRGLSEKLFF. CDR3 DNA sequence: TGTGCCAGCAGCCGGGGGTTGTCTGAAAAACTGTTTTTT.

The DNA of the CDR3 is TGTGCCAGCAGTCTCGGGCCCAGACGTACAACGAACACCGGGGAGCTGTTTTTT. It yields the protein CASSLGPRRTTNTGELFF. V usage is TRBV12-3 or TRBV12-4 and J usage is TRBJ2-2; unclear D gene. This CDR3 is built from 18 residues. V gave up 5 bases and J gave up 0 bases, with 19 bases separating them.

This clonotype appeared a few times. The V and J genes are TRBV7-9 and TRBJ2-2; D not resolved. Germline loops: CDR1 SEHNR, CDR2 FQNEAQ (reference sequence). V was cut by 2 bases and J by 5 bases, with 12 bases left in between. CDR3 size: 15 residues. Here the CDR3 DNA reads TGTGCCAGCAGCTTAACGAATCCGAGGACCGGGGAGCTGTTTTTT. Amino acid sequence: CASSLTNPRTGELFF.

This clonotype was seen a handful of times. The chain joins TRBV4-3 to TRBJ2-2; unclear D gene. V was clipped by 0 bases and J by 6 bases, with 14 bases between them. This CDR3 contains 16 residues. CDR1 is LGHNA, CDR2 YSLEER, per germline. The CDR3 protein is CASSQDVPPAAGELFF. The DNA of the CDR3 is TGCGCCAGCAGCCAAGATGTCCCCCCGGCGGCCGGGGAGCTGTTTTTT.

The rearrangement links TRBV6-6 to TRBJ2-7, with D unresolved. CDR3 length: 12 residues. The V and J ends lost 6 bases and 6 bases respectively, with 12 bases between them. Germline CDR1 is MNHNY and CDR2 is SVGAGI (reference sequence). The CDR3 is CASSFNLLEQYF. CDR3 nucleotides: TGTGCCAGCAGCTTCAATCTTCTCGAGCAGTACTTC.

This clonotype was detected only a few times. The CDR3 region is CASALSPALLQETQYF. CDR3 sequence (DNA): TGTGCCAGCGCGTTAAGTCCAGCGTTACTCCAAGAGACCCAGTACTTC. The chain joins TRBV5-4 to TRBJ2-5; D not certain. The CDR3 runs 16 residues. The V gene's germline CDR1 is SGHNT and CDR2 YYREEE (reference sequence). V lost 7 bases, J lost 1 base, and 20 bases lay in between.

The chain is built from TRBV6-5 and TRBJ1-4; 10 bases fit TRBD1. J gave up 0 bases and V 5 bases, and 3 bases lay outside the gene matches. This CDR3 is 16 amino acids long. Germline values: CDR1 MNHEY, CDR2 SVGAGI. CDR3 coding DNA: TGTGCCAGCAGTAACGGACAGGGGGCAACTAATGAAAAACTGTTTTTT. Translation: CASSNGQGATNEKLFF.

This clonotype was found a few times. The chain has TRBV3-1 and TRBJ2-2; no clear D gene. Trimming took 1 base from V and 5 from J, leaving 5 bases between them. CDR1 is LGHDT, CDR2 YNNKEL, per germline (reference sequence). The CDR3 runs to 13 residues. CDR3: CASSQAATGELFF. CDR3 nucleotides: TGTGCCAGCAGCCAAGCGGCGACCGGGGAGCTGTTTTTT.

This clonotype was seen a few times. The chain links TRBV5-1 to TRBJ2-7; maybe TRBD1 (5 bases). Germline loops: CDR1 SGHRS, CDR2 YFSETQ. Trimming removed 2 bases from V and 2 bases from J, with 11 bases in between. There are 14 residues in the CDR3. CDR3 sequence: CASSLDWGPYEQYF. Written as DNA, the CDR3 is TGCGCCAGCAGCTTAGACTGGGGCCCCTACGAGCAGTACTTC.

The chain is built from TRBV6-1 and TRBJ1-1; D perhaps matches TRBD1 (6 bases). The V and J ends lost 7 bases and 4 bases respectively, with 16 bases between them. The CDR3 loop spans 14 amino acids. The germline CDR1 and CDR2 sequences are MNHNS and SASEGT. The CDR3 DNA reads as TGTGCCAGCATTCCATGGGGCAGGGGCACTGAAGCTTTCTTT. Its translation is CASIPWGRGTEAFF.

The V and J genes are TRBV6-2 or TRBV6-3 and TRBJ1-2; weak D call: TRBD1 (5 bases). This CDR3 has 16 residues. V dropped 2 bases and J dropped 4 bases, with 17 bases sitting between them. CDR1 MNHEY and CDR2 SVGEGT come from the germline V gene. The DNA of the CDR3 is TGTGCCAGCAGTTACATCCCCCCGGGACCGCGCTATGGCTACACCTTC. Protein sequence: CASSYIPPGPRYGYTF.

This clonotype has at least ten counts. This rearrangement joins TRBV7-9 to TRBJ2-7; D not resolved. Deletions cut 6 bases from V and 7 bases from J, with 10 bases between. The CDR3 spans 11 residues. Germline V gene data show CDR1 as SEHNR and CDR2 as FQNEAQ (reference sequence). The CDR3 nucleotides read TGTGCCAGCAGTTCTATGGGGGAGCAGTACTTC. It encodes CASSSMGEQYF.

This chain uses TRBV12-3 or TRBV12-4 with TRBJ2-7, with D possibly TRBD2 on 5 matching bases. Trimming took 6 bases from V and 4 from J, leaving 25 bases between them. The CDR3 sequence is 17 residues long. The CDR3 here is CASSQDDRGSHLYEQYF. The CDR3 DNA reads as TGTGCCAGCAGCCAAGACGATCGCGGGTCCCATCTTTACGAGCAGTACTTC.